This passage covers 32 T cell receptor beta chains from one sample sequenced in a study of shared clonotypes between healthy human individuals. Naive CD8 cells, CD45RO-negative and positively selected for CCR7, excluded terminally differentiated effector memory CD45RA+ cells. Sequenced by immunoSEQ multiplex PCR; TCRdb stores in-frame clones only, minus some. The top ten clones hold 1% to 1.5% of a sample with about 2 million clones, roughly 95% of them seen once. Material: naive CD8+ T cells sorted from blood. The receptors here all came from a man aged 18 to 30 in good health.

This clone was seen only once. The V call is TRBV6-4, the J call TRBJ1-6, with 10 bases that match TRBD1. The CDR3 covers 22 residues. From germline, CDR1 is MRHNA and CDR2 SNTAGT. J lost 3 bases, V lost 1 base, and 18 bases had no gene match. The CDR3 nucleotides are TGTGCCAGCAGTGACTTGCTCCCCTCTACGGGACAGGGGACCCACTATAATTCACCCCTCCACTTT. The encoded protein is CASSDLLPSTGQGTHYNSPLHF.

This clone was observed a single time. The V gene is TRBV5-1, the J gene TRBJ2-5; D remains unclear. Looked up from germline, CDR1 is SGHRS and CDR2 is YFSETQ. The CDR3 contains 13 residues. The V end lost 0 bases, the J end lost 5 bases, and 8 bases lay between the germline ends. The CDR3 protein is CASSLGPEETQYF. The CDR3 coding sequence is TGCGCCAGCAGCTTGGGACCCGAGGAGACCCAGTACTTC.

This chain uses TRBV9 with TRBJ1-2, with TRBD1 as a possible D gene (6 bases). In germline, CDR1 is SGDLS, CDR2 YYNGEE. The CDR3 spans 15 residues. Between the trimmed V and J ends, which lost 0 bases and 7 bases, there was a span of 16 bases. The CDR3 DNA reads as TGTGCCAGCAGCGTAGTCGGGGGCGCGGAATCTGGCTACACCTTC. This sequence encodes CASSVVGGAESGYTF.

A single count supports this clone. This chain uses TRBV10-3 with TRBJ2-1; TRBD2 agrees at 9 bases. This CDR3 spans 15 amino acids. V lost 2 bases to trimming and J lost 6 bases; unmatched junction nucleotides: 5. Germline V gene data show CDR1 as ENHRY and CDR2 as SYGVKD. The CDR3 DNA reads as TGTGCCATCAGTGAGACTAGCGGGCAGCTCAATGAGCAGTTCTTC. Protein: CAISETSGQLNEQFF.

The chain combines TRBV30 with TRBJ2-4; 9 bases map to TRBD1. The CDR3 spans 15 residues. The V segment lost 2 bases and the J segment 6 bases; nucleotides outside the gene matches: 8. CDR1 is GTSNPN and CDR2 is SVGIG in the germline V gene (reference sequence). The CDR3, as DNA: TGTGCCTGGAGTCACTCCGGGACAGGGATAAACATTCAGTACTTC. This translates into CAWSHSGTGINIQYF.

The chain has TRBV6-5 and TRBJ1-6, with D possibly matching TRBD1 (5 bases). Germline CDR1 and CDR2: MNHEY and SVGAGI. The ends were cut back, 0 bases at V and 16 bases at J, with 16 bases in the middle. The CDR3 spans 14 residues. The CDR3 is CASSYSRGVGELHF. The DNA for the CDR3 is TGTGCCAGCAGTTACTCGAGGGGTGTTGGGGAGCTCCACTTT.

The chain is built from TRBV7-9 and TRBJ2-5; 11 nucleotides align to TRBD2. This CDR3 region has 18 residues. Germline-derived CDR1 and CDR2 are SEHNR and FQNEAQ (reference sequence). The V and J ends lost 3 bases and 5 bases, in that order; junction bases with no gene match: 14. CDR3 residues: CASSFGDTSGGGEETQYF. The CDR3 nucleotides read TGTGCCAGCAGCTTTGGGGACACTAGCGGGGGCGGAGAGGAGACCCAGTACTTC.

A note on this clone: The same CDR3 can be traced to other DNA sequences in this sample. The chain joins TRBV6-1 to TRBJ2-7, with D uncertain. Germline CDR1 MNHNS, CDR2 SASEGT. CDR3 length: 15 residues. V lost 0 bases to trimming and J lost 1 base, with 10 bases between them. The CDR3 nucleotides are TGTGCCAGCAGTGAAGCAGTTGGGATATCCTACGAGCAGTACTTC. Translated, it gives CASSEAVGISYEQYF.

This chain uses TRBV5-1 with TRBJ2-3, with D tentatively TRBD2 (6 bases). V was shortened by 4 bases and J by 2 bases, with 14 bases between the two germline ends. CDR1 and CDR2 (germline): SGHRS, YFSETQ. The CDR3 extends over 15 amino acids. As DNA, the CDR3 is TGCGCCAGCAGCCCCCTACCGGGACTCACAGATACGCAGTATTTT. Protein sequence: CASSPLPGLTDTQYF. Based on the CDR3 plus reference TRBV5-1 and TRBJ2-3, the full variable domain is KAGVTQTPRYLIKTRGQQVTLSCSPISGHRSVSWYQQTPGQGLQFLFEYFSETQRNKGNFPGRFSGRQFSNSRSEMNVSTLELGDSALYLCASSPLPGLTDTQYFGPGTRLTVL.

This clone has just one count. The chain recombines TRBV4-2 with TRBJ2-7; D perhaps matches TRBD1 (5 bases). V lost 1 base and J lost 6, with 10 bases in between. The CDR3 extends over 13 amino acids. Germline V gene lookup returns CDR1 LGHNA and CDR2 YNFKEQ. CDR3 protein: CASSQAHQGEQYF. DNA for the CDR3: TGTGCCAGCAGCCAAGCCCACCAGGGCGAGCAGTACTTC.

The table lists this clone with a count of one. V and J are TRBV5-6 and TRBJ1-2; D not resolved. The V and J ends lost 0 bases and 6 bases respectively, with 9 bases between them. The CDR3 has 13 residues. Germline CDR1 and CDR2: SGHDT and YYEEEE. CDR3 in DNA: TGTGCCAGCAGCTTGGTCCTACTAGATGGCTACACCTTC. Translating gives CASSLVLLDGYTF.

This rearrangement joins TRBV27 to TRBJ1-1; tentative D call: TRBD1 (5 bases). CDR1 MNHEY and CDR2 SMNVEV come from the germline V gene (reference sequence). V was trimmed by 1 base and J by 0 bases, leaving 12 bases between them. The CDR3 is 16 amino acids. CDR3 nucleotide sequence: TGTGCCAGCAGTTTATGGGGCCAAACAATGAACACTGAAGCTTTCTTT. Translated: CASSLWGQTMNTEAFF.

This clone has a single count. The J gene is TRBJ1-4, the V gene TRBV10-2, with TRBD1 as a possible D gene (5 bases). CDR3 length equals 16 residues. Between the trimmed V and J ends, which lost 6 bases and 3 bases, there was a span of 17 bases. Germline V gene sequence: CDR1 WSHSY, CDR2 SAAADI. Written as DNA, the CDR3 is TGCGCCAGCAGCTTCGGTCAGGGCACGGCTAATGAAAAACTGTTTTTT. It encodes CASSFGQGTANEKLFF.

This clone was detected once. The chain combines TRBV7-9 with TRBJ2-7, with D possibly matching TRBD2 (5 bases). Germline V lookup: CDR1 SEHNR, CDR2 FQNEAQ (reference sequence). Trimming left V 2 bases short and J 3 bases short, with 11 bases between. The CDR3 has 14 amino acids. CDR3 region: CASSLSGIGYEQYF. CDR3 nucleotides: TGTGCCAGCAGCTTATCGGGAATAGGCTACGAGCAGTACTTC. The full variable domain, completed using reference TRBV7-9 and TRBJ2-7, is DTGVSQNPRHKITKRGQNVTFRCDPISEHNRLYWYRQTLGQGPEFLTYFQNEAQLEKSRLLSDRFSAERPKGSFSTLEIQRTEQGDSAMYLCASSLSGIGYEQYFGPGTRLTVT.

The rearrangement links TRBV27 to TRBJ2-3; TRBD1 or TRBD2 may be the D gene (5 bases each). The ends were cut back, 4 bases at V and 0 bases at J, with 14 bases in the middle. CDR3 length equals 16 residues. Germline-derived CDR1 and CDR2 are MNHEY and SMNVEV (reference sequence). The CDR3 region has the DNA TGTGCCAGCAGTTCTCCCGGGACGCCGAGCACAGATACGCAGTATTTT. Translation gives CASSSPGTPSTDTQYF.

This chain joins TRBV5-6 and TRBJ2-7; 7 nucleotides line up with TRBD1. The CDR3 contains 14 residues. Germline V CDR1 and CDR2: SGHDT, YYEEEE. V dropped 1 base and J dropped 3; count of bases not matched to a gene: 4. The DNA of the CDR3 is TGTGCCAGCAGCTTGATACAGGGGAACTACGAGCAGTACTTC. Protein product: CASSLIQGNYEQYF.

The rearrangement uses TRBV4-3 and TRBJ2-1; possible D gene TRBD1, 5 bases. CDR3 length: 14 amino acids. The germline gives CDR1 LGHNA, CDR2 YSLEER. The V gene lost 1 base and the J gene lost 7 bases, with 11 bases spanning the gap. The CDR3 DNA reads TGCGCCAGCAGCCAAGTTGGGGCGAGAAATGAGCAGTTCTTC. This translates into CASSQVGARNEQFF.

The chain links TRBV7-9 to TRBJ2-1; perhaps TRBD2 as D (5 bases). The CDR3 extends over 12 amino acids. Germline lookup yields CDR1 SEHNR and CDR2 FQNEAQ (reference sequence). V lost 5 bases and J lost 7, with 9 bases in between. The CDR3 sequence: CASSTRVNEQFF. DNA of the CDR3: TGTGCCAGCAGCACGAGGGTTAATGAGCAGTTCTTC.

This clone has only one observation. This chain links TRBV6-1 with TRBJ1-4, with D maybe TRBD1 (5 bases). The V end lost 2 bases, the J end lost 4 bases, and 14 bases lay between the germline ends. Germline loops: CDR1 MNHNS, CDR2 SASEGT. The CDR3 loop spans 16 amino acids. This CDR3 is CASSEWQGSINEKLFF. The CDR3 DNA follows: TGTGCCAGCAGTGAATGGCAGGGAAGTATTAATGAAAAACTGTTTTTT.

V is TRBV12-2 and J is TRBJ2-7; the listed D gene, TRBD1, was not tested against the DNA. TRBV12-2 is annotated as a pseudogene. CDR3 length: 16 residues. The CDR3 reads CASRLASDRYSYEQYF. Written as DNA, the CDR3 is TGTGCAAGTCGCTTAGCTTCGGATCGCTACAGCTACGAGCAGTACTTC.

As for this clone: One end of the junction varies from germline; a read error may be responsible. The chain joins TRBV7-7 to TRBJ2-7; D unclear. CDR1 is SSHAT, CDR2 FNYEAQ, per germline (reference sequence). The CDR3 is made up of 13 amino acids. CDR3 in amino acids: CASSLAESYEQYF. The CDR3 bases are TGTGCTAGCAGCTTAGCAGAAAGCTACGAGCAGTACTTC.

The chain has TRBV30 and TRBJ2-7; the match to TRBD1 covers 7 bases. V was pared by 2 bases and J by 4 bases, with 8 bases of the junction left unmatched. The germline V gene encodes CDR1 GTSNPN and CDR2 SVGIG (reference sequence). The CDR3 covers 14 residues. The CDR3 sequence: CAWSPGQVGYEQYF. In nucleotides, the CDR3 is TGTGCCTGGAGTCCCGGACAGGTTGGGTACGAGCAGTACTTC.

The chain couples TRBV7-9 to TRBJ2-2; 7 bases map to TRBD2. CDR3 length: 16 residues. Losses at the gene ends were 5 bases for V and 1 base for J; bases not matched to a gene: 7. Germline V gene data show CDR1 as SEHNR and CDR2 as FQNEAQ (reference sequence). The CDR3, as DNA: TGTGCCAGCAGCCCAGGACTAGGCGAGAACACCGGGGAGCTGTTTTTT. As protein: CASSPGLGENTGELFF. The full variable domain, its missing parts supplied by reference TRBV7-9 and TRBJ2-2, is DTGVSQNPRHKITKRGQNVTFRCDPISEHNRLYWYRQTLGQGPEFLTYFQNEAQLEKSRLLSDRFSAERPKGSFSTLEIQRTEQGDSAMYLCASSPGLGENTGELFFGEGSRLTVL.

With regard to this clone: This sample includes further DNA sequences coding for the same CDR3. The rearrangement joins TRBV6-6 to TRBJ2-7, with D possibly being TRBD2 (5 bases). The germline V and J ends were trimmed by 4 bases and 3 bases, with 7 bases remaining between them. The length of the CDR3 is 12 residues. Germline-derived CDR1 and CDR2 are MNHNY and SVGAGI (reference sequence). CDR3 sequence: CASSSGLYEQYF. The CDR3, as DNA: TGTGCCAGCAGTTCCGGACTCTACGAGCAGTACTTC.

V and J are TRBV9 and TRBJ2-1; 8 bases match TRBD2. Per the germline V gene, CDR1 is SGDLS and CDR2 is YYNGEE. This CDR3 comprises 17 residues. The V segment lost 2 bases and the J segment 8 bases; nucleotides outside the gene matches: 15. The CDR3 is CASSVPPGGPDGDEQFF. The CDR3 nucleotides read TGTGCCAGCAGCGTTCCACCGGGAGGGCCAGACGGCGATGAGCAGTTCTTC. Variable domain in full (rest from reference TRBV9 and TRBJ2-1): DSGVTQTPKHLITATGQRVTLRCSPRSGDLSVYWYQQSLDQGLQFLIQYYNGEERAKGNILERFSAQQFPDLHSELNLSSLELGDSALYFCASSVPPGGPDGDEQFFGPGTRLTVL.

The chain links TRBV6-1 to TRBJ2-5; 10 nucleotides align to TRBD2. This CDR3 comprises 15 residues. The V and J ends lost 5 bases and 2 bases, in that order; junction bases with no gene match: 5. Germline V CDR1 and CDR2: MNHNS, SASEGT. CDR3 coding DNA: TGTGCCAGCAGTTTGACTAGCGGGTGGCAAGAGACCCAGTACTTC. Its protein product is CASSLTSGWQETQYF.

A remark on this clone: At one end the junction does not follow the germline gene, possibly because of a read error. V is TRBV7-7 and J is TRBJ1-4; D gene uncertain. The CDR3 extends over 17 amino acids. Germline assignment: CDR1 SSHAT and CDR2 FNYEAQ (reference sequence). The chain's CDR3 is CASSLNYKATTNEKLFF. As DNA, the CDR3 is TGTGCTAGCAGCTTGAACTACAAGGCCACAACTAATGAAAAACTGTTTTTT.

The chain is built from TRBV5-6 and TRBJ1-1; D unclear. Germline V CDR1 and CDR2: SGHDT, YYEEEE. The CDR3 loop spans 14 amino acids. Trimming left V 0 bases short and J 3 bases short, with 9 bases between. CDR3 nucleotides: TGTGCCAGCAGCTTGGACCCCAGCCACACTGAAGCTTTCTTT. Its protein is CASSLDPSHTEAFF.

The chain couples TRBV2 to TRBJ2-7; D remains ambiguous. V dropped 5 bases and J dropped 5 bases, with 19 bases sitting between them. This CDR3 is 15 amino acids long. Germline V gene sequence: CDR1 SNHLY, CDR2 FYNNEI. The DNA for the CDR3 is TGTGCCAGCAGTACCGGAGCCCTTAACCCTAACGAGCAGTACTTC. Translating it yields CASSTGALNPNEQYF. The whole variable domain, remainder taken from reference TRBV2 and TRBJ2-7, is EPEVTQTPSHQVTQMGQEVILRCVPISNHLYFYWYRQILGQKVEFLVSFYNNEISEKSEIFDDQFSVERPDGSNFTLKIRSTKLEDSAMYFCASSTGALNPNEQYFGPGTRLTVT.

The chain carries TRBV7-6 and TRBJ1-2; 9 bases align to TRBD1. CDR3 length: 18 residues. Germline CDR1 reads SGHVS; CDR2 reads FNYEAQ. The V gene end was trimmed by 1 base and the J gene end by 6 bases; junction bases not matched to a gene: 15. The CDR3, as DNA: TGTGCCAGCAGCTTAGTAACTGATGGGACAGGGAGTTATCATGGCTACACCTTC. It codes for CASSLVTDGTGSYHGYTF.

The V and J genes are TRBV27 and TRBJ1-1, with 7 nucleotides matching TRBD1. The CDR3 is 16 amino acids. The J segment lost 4 bases and the V segment lost 3 bases, leaving 11 bases of the junction unmatched. CDR1 and CDR2 from the germline V gene are MNHEY and SMNVEV (reference sequence). As DNA, the CDR3 is TGTGCCAGCAGTTTGATCAGGGTCCAGGGGGGCACTGAAGCTTTCTTT. Its translation is CASSLIRVQGGTEAFF.

V is TRBV5-1 and J is TRBJ1-6, with D tentatively TRBD1 (5 bases). CDR1 and CDR2 (germline): SGHRS, YFSETQ. Between the trimmed V and J ends, which lost 4 bases and 3 bases, there was a span of 14 bases. This CDR3 spans 16 amino acids. CDR3 nucleotide sequence: TGCGCCAGCAGCCCCGGATTGGGGGACTATAATTCACCCCTCCACTTT. Protein sequence: CASSPGLGDYNSPLHF.